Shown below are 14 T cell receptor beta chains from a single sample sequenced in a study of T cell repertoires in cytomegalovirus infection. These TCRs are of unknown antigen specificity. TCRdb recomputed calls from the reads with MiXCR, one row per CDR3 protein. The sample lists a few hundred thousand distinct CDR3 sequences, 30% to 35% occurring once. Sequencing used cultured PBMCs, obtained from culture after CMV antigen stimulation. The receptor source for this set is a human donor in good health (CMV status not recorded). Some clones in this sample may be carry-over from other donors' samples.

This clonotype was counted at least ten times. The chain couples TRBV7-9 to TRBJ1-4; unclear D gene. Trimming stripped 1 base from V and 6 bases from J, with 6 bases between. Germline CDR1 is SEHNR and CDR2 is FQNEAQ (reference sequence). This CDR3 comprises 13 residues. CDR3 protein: CASSLVAYEKLFF. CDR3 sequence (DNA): TGTGCCAGCAGCTTAGTGGCCTATGAAAAACTGTTTTTT.

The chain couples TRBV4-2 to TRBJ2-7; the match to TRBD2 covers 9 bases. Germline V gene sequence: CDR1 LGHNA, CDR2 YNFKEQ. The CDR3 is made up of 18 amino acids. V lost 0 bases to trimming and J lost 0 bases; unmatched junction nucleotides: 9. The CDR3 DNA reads TGTGCCAGCAGCCAAGATCGACCGGCTAGCGGGGTCTCCTACGAGCAGTACTTC. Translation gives CASSQDRPASGVSYEQYF.

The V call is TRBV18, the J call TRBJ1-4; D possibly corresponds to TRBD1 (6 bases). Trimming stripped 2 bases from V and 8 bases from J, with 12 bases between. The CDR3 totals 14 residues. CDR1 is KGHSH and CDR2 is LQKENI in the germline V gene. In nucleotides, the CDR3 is TGTGCCAGCTCACCAACAGGGCGAAAGGAAAAACTGTTTTTT. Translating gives CASSPTGRKEKLFF.

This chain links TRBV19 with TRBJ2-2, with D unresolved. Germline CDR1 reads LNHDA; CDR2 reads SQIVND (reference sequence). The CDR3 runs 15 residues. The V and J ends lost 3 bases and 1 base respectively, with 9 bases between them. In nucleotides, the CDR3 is TGTGCCAGTAGTATGGATTTCGAGAACACCGGGGAGCTGTTTTTT. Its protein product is CASSMDFENTGELFF.

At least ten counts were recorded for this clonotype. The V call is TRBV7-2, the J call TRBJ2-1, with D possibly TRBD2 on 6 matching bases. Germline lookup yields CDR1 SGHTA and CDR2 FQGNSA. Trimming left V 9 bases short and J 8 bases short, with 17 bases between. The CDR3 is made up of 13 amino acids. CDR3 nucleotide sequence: TGTGCCAGAATGACTAGTTTAATCGATGAGCAGTTCTTC. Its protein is CARMTSLIDEQFF. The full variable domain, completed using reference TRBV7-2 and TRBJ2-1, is GAGVSQSPSNKVTEKGKDVELRCDPISGHTALYWYRQSLGQGLEFLIYFQGNSAPDKSGLPSDRFSAERTGGSVSTLTIQRTQQEDSAVYLCARMTSLIDEQFFGPGTRLTVL.

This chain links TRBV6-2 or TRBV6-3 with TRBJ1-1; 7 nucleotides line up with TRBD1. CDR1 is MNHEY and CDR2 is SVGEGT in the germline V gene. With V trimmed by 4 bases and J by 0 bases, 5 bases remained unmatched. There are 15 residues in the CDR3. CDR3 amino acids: CASSLTGNMNTEAFF. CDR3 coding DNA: TGTGCCAGCAGTTTGACAGGGAACATGAACACTGAAGCTTTCTTT.

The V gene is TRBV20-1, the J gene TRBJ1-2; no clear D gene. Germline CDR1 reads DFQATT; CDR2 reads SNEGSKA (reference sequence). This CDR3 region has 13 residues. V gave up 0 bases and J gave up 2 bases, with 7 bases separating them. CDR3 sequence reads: CSARDESNYGYTF. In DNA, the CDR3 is TGCAGTGCTAGAGATGAGTCAAACTATGGCTACACCTTC.

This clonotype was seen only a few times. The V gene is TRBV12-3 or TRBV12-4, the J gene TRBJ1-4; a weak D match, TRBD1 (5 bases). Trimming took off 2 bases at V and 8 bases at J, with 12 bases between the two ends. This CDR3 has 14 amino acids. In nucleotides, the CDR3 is TGTGCCAGCAGTTTACCGACCGAGGGGGAAAAACTGTTTTTT. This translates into CASSLPTEGEKLFF.

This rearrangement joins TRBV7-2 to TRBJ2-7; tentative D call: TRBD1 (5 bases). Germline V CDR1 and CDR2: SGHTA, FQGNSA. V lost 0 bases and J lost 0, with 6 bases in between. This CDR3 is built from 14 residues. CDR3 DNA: TGTGCCAGCAGCTTAGCAGGGGACTCCTACGAGCAGTACGTC. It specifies CASSLAGDSYEQYV.

Here the CDR3 DNA reads TGTGCCAGCAGCCAAGAAGGTACCGGGGAGCTGTTTTTT. As protein: CASSQEGTGELFF. This chain joins TRBV3-1 and TRBJ2-2; D gene uncertain. The length of the CDR3 is 13 residues. Germline CDR1 reads LGHDT; CDR2 reads YNNKEL (reference sequence). The V and J ends lost 0 bases and 5 bases respectively, with 4 bases between them.

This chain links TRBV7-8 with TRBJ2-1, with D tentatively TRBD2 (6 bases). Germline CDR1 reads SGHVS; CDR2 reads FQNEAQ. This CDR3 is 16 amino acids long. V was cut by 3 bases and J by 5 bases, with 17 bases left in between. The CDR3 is CASSLLAGMRNNEQFF. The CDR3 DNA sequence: TGTGCCAGCAGCTTGCTCGCGGGAATGAGAAACAATGAGCAGTTCTTC. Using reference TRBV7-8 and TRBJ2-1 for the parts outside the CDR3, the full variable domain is GAGVSQSPRYKVAKRGQDVALRCDPISGHVSLFWYQQALGQGPEFLTYFQNEAQLDKSGLPSDRFFAERPEGSVSTLKIQRTQQEDSAVYLCASSLLAGMRNNEQFFGPGTRLTVL.

CDR3 DNA: TGTGCCAGCAGCGGAGGGACAGGCCTACAAGAGACCCAGTACTTC. It specifies CASSGGTGLQETQYF. J is TRBJ2-5 and V is TRBV5-6; 8 nucleotides line up with TRBD1. CDR3 length equals 15 residues. From germline, CDR1 is SGHDT and CDR2 YYEEEE. The ends lost 4 bases at V and 2 bases at J; junction bases unmatched: 7. The full variable domain, with the rest looked up from reference TRBV5-6 and TRBJ2-5, is DAGVTQSPTHLIKTRGQQVTLRCSPKSGHDTVSWYQQALGQGPQFIFQYYEEEERQRGNFPDRFSGHQFPNYSSELNVNALLLGDSALYLCASSGGTGLQETQYFGPGTRLLVL.

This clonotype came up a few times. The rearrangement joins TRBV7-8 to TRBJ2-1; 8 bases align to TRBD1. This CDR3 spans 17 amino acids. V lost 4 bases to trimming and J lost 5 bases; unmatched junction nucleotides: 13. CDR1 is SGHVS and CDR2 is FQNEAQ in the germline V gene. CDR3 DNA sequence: TGTGCCAGCAGCTCCACGACCAGGGGGCAGCGTCACAATGAGCAGTTCTTC. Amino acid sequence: CASSSTTRGQRHNEQFF.

The CDR3 coding sequence is TGTGCCATCAGTGTTTCGGGAAGCAATCAGCCCCAGCATTTT. Protein: CAISVSGSNQPQHF. The J gene is TRBJ1-5, the V gene TRBV10-3; D gene uncertain. Deletions cut 4 bases from V and 1 base from J, with 8 bases between. The V gene's germline CDR1 is ENHRY and CDR2 SYGVKD. This CDR3 is 14 amino acids long.